The rows below give T cell receptor beta chains drawn from one sample of a study of T-cell reconstitution after alpha-beta-depleted transplantation in children. Each CDR3 protein is one row after TCRdb ran MiXCR on the PCR reads. This sample has around 400,000 distinct CDR3 sequences, with 11% found just once. The material sequenced was PBMCs from the stem cell graft donor, taken from the stem cell graft. The receptors stem from a human donor who donated a stem cell graft to a child with acute myeloid leukemia. CDR3s include the opening cysteine and the closing phenylalanine or tryptophan. A D gene is named only where the DNA matches it firmly. A row's size may be missing; if present it is once, few, many or a size class.

j_call: TRBJ2-5; clone_size: .; v_call: TRBV6-1; d_call: .; cdr3_aa: CASSTGHKQETQYF; cdr3_nt: TGTGCCAGCAGTACCGGACACAAGCAAGAGACCCAGTACTTC
j_call: TRBJ1-1; clone_size: few; v_call: TRBV5-1; d_call: .; cdr3_aa: CASSLGARRDTEAFF; cdr3_nt: TGCGCCAGCAGCTTAGGAGCGAGAAGGGACACTGAAGCTTTCTTT
j_call: TRBJ1-6; clone_size: .; v_call: TRBV20-1; d_call: .; cdr3_aa: CSAREGVGAYNSPLHF; cdr3_nt: TGCAGTGCTAGAGAAGGGGTCGGCGCCTATAATTCACCCCTCCACTTT
j_call: TRBJ2-3; clone_size: many; v_call: TRBV9; d_call: .; cdr3_aa: CASSQGSTDTQYF; cdr3_nt: TGTGCCAGCAGCCAGGGGAGCACAGATACGCAGTATTTT
j_call: TRBJ2-1; clone_size: .; v_call: TRBV7-2; d_call: TRBD2; cdr3_aa: CASRGLAGGPKRDEQFF; cdr3_nt: TGTGCCAGCAGGGGACTAGCGGGGGGCCCGAAGCGGGATGAGCAGTTCTTC
j_call: TRBJ2-3; clone_size: many; v_call: TRBV11-2; d_call: TRBD2; cdr3_aa: CASSLFVSVWGAGADTQYF; cdr3_nt: TGTGCCAGCAGCTTATTTGTATCTGTCTGGGGAGCGGGGGCGGATACGCAGTATTTT
j_call: TRBJ2-1; clone_size: .; v_call: TRBV15; d_call: TRBD2; cdr3_aa: CATSRKGLAGGNEQFF; cdr3_nt: TGTGCCACCAGCAGAAAGGGACTAGCGGGGGGCAATGAGCAGTTCTTC
j_call: TRBJ2-1; clone_size: .; v_call: TRBV5-6; d_call: .; cdr3_aa: CASSLVQGRNEQFF; cdr3_nt: TGTGCCAGCAGCTTGGTTCAGGGGAGAAATGAGCAGTTCTTC
j_call: TRBJ1-1; clone_size: .; v_call: TRBV5-1; d_call: .; cdr3_aa: CASSSGRGTEAFF; cdr3_nt: TGCGCCAGCAGTTCTGGGAGAGGCACTGAAGCTTTCTTT
j_call: TRBJ2-1; clone_size: .; v_call: TRBV4-3; d_call: TRBD1; cdr3_aa: CASSQDRTGGGDEQFF; cdr3_nt: TGCGCCAGCAGCCAAGATAGGACAGGGGGCGGCGATGAGCAGTTCTTC
j_call: TRBJ1-1; clone_size: .; v_call: TRBV20-1; d_call: .; cdr3_aa: CSSRTAEAFF; cdr3_nt: TGCAGTTCCCGGACCGCTGAAGCTTTCTTT
j_call: TRBJ2-7; clone_size: few; v_call: TRBV7-9; d_call: TRBD2; cdr3_aa: CASRTTSGIYEQYF; cdr3_nt: TGTGCCAGCAGGACTACTAGCGGGATCTACGAGCAGTACTTC
j_call: TRBJ2-2; clone_size: many; v_call: TRBV5-1; d_call: TRBD1; cdr3_aa: CASRPPGQGVTGELFF; cdr3_nt: TGCGCCAGCAGGCCTCCGGGACAGGGGGTAACCGGGGAGCTGTTTTTT
j_call: TRBJ1-2; clone_size: few; v_call: TRBV5-6; d_call: .; cdr3_aa: CASSKMTGDPYGYTF; cdr3_nt: TGTGCCAGCAGTAAGATGACAGGAGACCCTTATGGCTACACCTTC
j_call: TRBJ2-2; clone_size: many; v_call: TRBV24-1; d_call: .; cdr3_aa: CATSLSGVTGELFF; cdr3_nt: TGTGCCACCAGTCTATCAGGGGTCACCGGGGAGCTGTTTTTT
j_call: TRBJ2-4; clone_size: few; v_call: TRBV6-5; d_call: TRBD2; cdr3_aa: CASSFQRGGRDIQYF; cdr3_nt: TGTGCCAGCAGTTTCCAGCGGGGGGGCCGTGACATTCAGTACTTC
j_call: TRBJ1-1; clone_size: many; v_call: TRBV5-1; d_call: TRBD1; cdr3_aa: CASSRRTQTGMNTEAFF; cdr3_nt: TGCGCCAGCAGCCGACGAACTCAGACAGGGATGAACACTGAAGCTTTCTTT
j_call: TRBJ2-7; clone_size: .; v_call: TRBV9; d_call: TRBD2; cdr3_aa: CASSATSGSYEQYF; cdr3_nt: TGTGCCAGCAGCGCGACTAGCGGGAGCTACGAGCAGTACTTC
j_call: TRBJ2-5; clone_size: many; v_call: TRBV4-2; d_call: TRBD1; cdr3_aa: CASSQNPPGQKETQYF; cdr3_nt: TGTGCCAGCAGCCAGAACCCTCCGGGACAGAAAGAGACCCAGTACTTC
j_call: TRBJ2-2; clone_size: .; v_call: TRBV4-2; d_call: .; cdr3_aa: CASSQDARVQGELFF; cdr3_nt: TGTGCCAGCAGCCAAGATGCCCGGGTTCAGGGGGAGCTGTTTTTT
j_call: TRBJ2-5; clone_size: few; v_call: TRBV7-9; d_call: .; cdr3_aa: CASSYPWDAGETQYF; cdr3_nt: TGTGCCAGCAGCTACCCCTGGGACGCGGGAGAGACCCAGTACTTC
j_call: TRBJ2-7; clone_size: few; v_call: TRBV6-1; d_call: .; cdr3_aa: CASSDRDFYEQYF; cdr3_nt: TGTGCCAGCAGTGACAGGGACTTCTACGAGCAGTACTTC
j_call: TRBJ1-2; clone_size: .; v_call: TRBV20-1; d_call: TRBD1; cdr3_aa: CSARDAPGGGYTF; cdr3_nt: TGCAGTGCTAGAGATGCGCCAGGGGGCGGCTACACCTTC
j_call: TRBJ2-2; clone_size: few; v_call: TRBV7-2; d_call: .; cdr3_aa: CASSVTGSRTGELFF; cdr3_nt: TGTGCCAGCAGCGTCACAGGGAGCCGAACGGGGGAGCTGTTTTTT